This T cell receptor (beta chain) was captured in a study of blood T cell repertoires in COVID-19. Overall study: Nucleic acid was either cDNA or gDNA, and it came from T cells, B-cell-depleted T cells, or PBMCs.

Authors' processing steps: Using reference gene primer amplification, nucleated cell counts were estimated. The assay was immunoSEQ multiplex PCR, and TCRdb's table has in-frame clones only and misses some. V, J and clone size derive from that table, while D and trimming were established from the DNA sequence. The sample records around 300,000 clones, approximately 92% being singletons. Cohort placement rested on clinical history that participants reported themselves. All recovered Cohort 3 donors got two negative PCRs, got clearance, or saw symptom resolution. The CDR3 spans 15 residues. The junction had 12 bases not matched to a gene; V was cut back by 5 bases and J by 6 bases. CDR1 is GTSNPN, CDR2 SVGIG, per germline (reference sequence).

The TCR sequence derives from a woman aged 25 to 39 who had recovered from COVID-19. J is TRBJ1-2 and V is TRBV30; 10 bases fit TRBD1. The sequencing sample was made of PBMCs or T cells enriched from blood (not recorded which). In nucleotides, the CDR3 is TGTGCCTGGCAAGCCCGGGACAGGGGACGGAATGGCTACACCTTC. Protein: CAWQARDRGRNGYTF. The entire variable domain, with the rest obtained from reference TRBV30 and TRBJ1-2, is as follows: SQTIHQWPATLVQPVGSPLSLECTVEGTSNPNLYWYRQAAGRGLQLLFYSVGIGQISSEVPQNLSASRPQDRQFILSSKKLLLSDSGFYLCAWQARDRGRNGYTFGSGTRLTVV.